This TCR beta chain was captured by sequencing in a study of blood T cell repertoires in COVID-19. The CDR3 loop spans 13 amino acids. Germline-derived CDR1 and CDR2 are MRHNA and SNTAGT. With 6 bases clipped from V and 6 bases from J, the junction kept 5 bases outside the gene matches. The method was immunoSEQ multiplex PCR; TCRdb's version includes in-frame clones alone and lacks a portion of them. The sample records some 260,000 clones, nearly 90% being singletons. The receptor was isolated from a man younger than 30 with active or convalescent COVID-19. The chain recombines TRBV6-4 with TRBJ1-5, with TRBD1 identical over 7 bases. Sequences were obtained from peripheral blood. CDR3 residues: CASSGDSGQPQHF. CDR3 in DNA: TGTGCCAGCAGCGGGGACAGCGGTCAGCCCCAGCATTTT.